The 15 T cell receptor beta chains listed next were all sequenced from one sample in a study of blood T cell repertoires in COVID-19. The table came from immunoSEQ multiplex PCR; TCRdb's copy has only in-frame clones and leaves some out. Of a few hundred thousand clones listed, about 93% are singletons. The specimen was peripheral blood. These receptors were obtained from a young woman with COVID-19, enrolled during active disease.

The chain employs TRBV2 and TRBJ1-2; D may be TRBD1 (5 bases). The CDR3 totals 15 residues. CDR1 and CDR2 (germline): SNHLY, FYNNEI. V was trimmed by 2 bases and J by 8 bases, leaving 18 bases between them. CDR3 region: CASSERMQGIEGYTF. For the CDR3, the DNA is TGTGCCAGCAGTGAAAGGATGCAGGGTATAGAGGGCTACACCTTC.

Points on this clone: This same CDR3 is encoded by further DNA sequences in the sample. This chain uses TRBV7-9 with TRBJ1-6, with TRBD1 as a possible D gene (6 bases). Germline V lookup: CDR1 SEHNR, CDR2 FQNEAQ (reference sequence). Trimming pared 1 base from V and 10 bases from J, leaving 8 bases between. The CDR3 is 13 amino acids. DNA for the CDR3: TGTGCCAGCAGCTTAGAGGGGGACTCACCCCTCCACTTT. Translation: CASSLEGDSPLHF. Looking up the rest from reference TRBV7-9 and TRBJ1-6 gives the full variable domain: DTGVSQNPRHKITKRGQNVTFRCDPISEHNRLYWYRQTLGQGPEFLTYFQNEAQLEKSRLLSDRFSAERPKGSFSTLEIQRTEQGDSAMYLCASSLEGDSPLHFGNGTRLTVT.

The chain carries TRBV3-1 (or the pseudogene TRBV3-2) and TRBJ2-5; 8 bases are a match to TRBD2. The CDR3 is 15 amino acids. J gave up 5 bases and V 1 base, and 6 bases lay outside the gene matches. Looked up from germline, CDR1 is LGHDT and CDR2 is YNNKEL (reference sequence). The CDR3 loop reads CASSQGLAGQETQYF. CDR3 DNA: TGTGCCAGCAGCCAAGGGCTAGCGGGTCAGGAGACCCAGTACTTC.

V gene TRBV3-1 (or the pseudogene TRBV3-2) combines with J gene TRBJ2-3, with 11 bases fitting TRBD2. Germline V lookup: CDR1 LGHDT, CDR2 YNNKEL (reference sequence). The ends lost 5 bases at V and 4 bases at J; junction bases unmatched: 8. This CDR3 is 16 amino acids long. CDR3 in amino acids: CASSNSGRAASDTQYF. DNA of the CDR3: TGTGCCAGCAGCAATAGCGGGAGGGCCGCGTCAGATACGCAGTATTTT.

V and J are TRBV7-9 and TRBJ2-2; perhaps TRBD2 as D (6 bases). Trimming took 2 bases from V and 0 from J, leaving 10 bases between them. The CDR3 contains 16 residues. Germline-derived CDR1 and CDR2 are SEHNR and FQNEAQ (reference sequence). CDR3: CASSLYLAPNTGELFF. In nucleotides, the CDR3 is TGTGCCAGCAGCTTATATCTAGCGCCGAACACCGGGGAGCTGTTTTTT.

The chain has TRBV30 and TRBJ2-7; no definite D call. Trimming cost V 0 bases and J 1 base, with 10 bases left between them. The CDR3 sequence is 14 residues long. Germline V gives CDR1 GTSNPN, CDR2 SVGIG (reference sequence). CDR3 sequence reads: CAWSVAEPSYEQYF. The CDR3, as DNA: TGTGCCTGGAGTGTGGCAGAACCTTCCTACGAGCAGTACTTC.

The CDR3 region is CASSQEDRNTEAFF. The CDR3 DNA follows: TGCGCCAGCAGCCAAGAGGACAGGAACACTGAAGCTTTCTTT. The chain combines TRBV4-1 with TRBJ1-1, with D perhaps matching TRBD1 (6 bases). V was shortened by 0 bases and J by 1 base, with 6 bases between the two germline ends. Germline V lookup: CDR1 MGHRA, CDR2 YSYEKL. The CDR3 totals 14 residues.

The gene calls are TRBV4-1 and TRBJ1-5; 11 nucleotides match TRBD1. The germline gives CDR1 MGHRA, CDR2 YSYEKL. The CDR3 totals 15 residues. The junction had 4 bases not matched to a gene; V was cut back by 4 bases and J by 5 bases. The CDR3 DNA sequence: TGCGCCAGCAGCCGCCGGACAGGGGGCGATCAGCCCCAGCATTTT. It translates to CASSRRTGGDQPQHF.

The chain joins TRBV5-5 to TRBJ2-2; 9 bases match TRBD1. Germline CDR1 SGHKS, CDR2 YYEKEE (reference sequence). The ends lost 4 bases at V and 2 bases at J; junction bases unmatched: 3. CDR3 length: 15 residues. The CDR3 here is CASSRTGDNTGELFF. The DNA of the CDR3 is TGTGCCAGCAGCAGGACAGGGGACAACACCGGGGAGCTGTTTTTT.

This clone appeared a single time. The CDR3 DNA sequence: TGTGCCAGCAGCCAAATTTCCCGGACAGGAAACTATGGCTACACCTTC. Translating it yields CASSQISRTGNYGYTF. This chain links TRBV4-2 with TRBJ1-2, with 7 bases aligning to TRBD1. CDR1 and CDR2 from the germline V gene are LGHNA and YNFKEQ. The junction had 8 bases not matched to a gene; V was cut back by 2 bases and J by 2 bases. The length of the CDR3 is 16 residues.

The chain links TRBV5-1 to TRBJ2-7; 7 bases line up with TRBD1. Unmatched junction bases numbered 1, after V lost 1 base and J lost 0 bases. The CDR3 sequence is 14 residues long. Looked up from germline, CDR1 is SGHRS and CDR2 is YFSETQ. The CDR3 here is CASSLTGVSYEQYF. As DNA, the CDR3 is TGCGCCAGCAGCTTGACAGGGGTCTCCTACGAGCAGTACTTC.

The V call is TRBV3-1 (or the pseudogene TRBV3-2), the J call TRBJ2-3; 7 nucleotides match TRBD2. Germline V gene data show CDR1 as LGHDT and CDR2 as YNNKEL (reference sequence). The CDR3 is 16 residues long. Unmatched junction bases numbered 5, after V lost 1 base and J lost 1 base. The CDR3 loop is CASSQAGGRGTDTQYF. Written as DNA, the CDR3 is TGTGCCAGCAGCCAAGCGGGAGGAAGGGGCACAGATACGCAGTATTTT.

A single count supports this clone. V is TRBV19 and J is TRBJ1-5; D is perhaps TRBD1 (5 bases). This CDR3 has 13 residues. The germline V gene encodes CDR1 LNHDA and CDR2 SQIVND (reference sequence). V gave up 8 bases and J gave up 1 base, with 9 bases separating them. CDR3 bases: TGTGCCAGTTCTTCAGGGAGCAATCAGCCCCAGCATTTT. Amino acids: CASSSGSNQPQHF.

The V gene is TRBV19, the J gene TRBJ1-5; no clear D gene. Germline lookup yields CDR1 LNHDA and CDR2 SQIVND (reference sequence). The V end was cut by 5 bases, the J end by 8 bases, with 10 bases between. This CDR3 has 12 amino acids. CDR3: CASSPQREPQHF. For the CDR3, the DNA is TGTGCCAGTAGTCCTCAGAGGGAGCCCCAGCATTTT.

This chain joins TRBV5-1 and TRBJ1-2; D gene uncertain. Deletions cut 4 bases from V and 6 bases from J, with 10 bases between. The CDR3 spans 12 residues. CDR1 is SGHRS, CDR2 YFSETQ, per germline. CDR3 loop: CASSGGLHGYTF. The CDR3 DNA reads TGCGCCAGCAGCGGTGGGCTGCATGGCTACACCTTC.